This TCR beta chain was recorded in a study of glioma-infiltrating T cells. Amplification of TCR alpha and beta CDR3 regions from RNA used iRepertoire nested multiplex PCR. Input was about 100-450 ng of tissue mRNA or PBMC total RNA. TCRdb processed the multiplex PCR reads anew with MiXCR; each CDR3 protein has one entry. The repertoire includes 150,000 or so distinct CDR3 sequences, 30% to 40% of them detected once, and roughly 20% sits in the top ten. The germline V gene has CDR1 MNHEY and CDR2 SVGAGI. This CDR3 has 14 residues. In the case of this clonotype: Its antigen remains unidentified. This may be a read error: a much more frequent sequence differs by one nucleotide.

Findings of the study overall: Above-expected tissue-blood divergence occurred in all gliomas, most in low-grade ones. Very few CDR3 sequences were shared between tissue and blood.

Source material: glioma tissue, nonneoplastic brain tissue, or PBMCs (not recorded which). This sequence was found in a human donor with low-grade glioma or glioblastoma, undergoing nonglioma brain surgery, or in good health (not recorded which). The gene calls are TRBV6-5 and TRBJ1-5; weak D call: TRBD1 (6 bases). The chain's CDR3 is CASSYPGQNQPHHF. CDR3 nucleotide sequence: TGTGCCAGCAGTTACCCCGGACAGAATCAGCCCCACCATTTT.